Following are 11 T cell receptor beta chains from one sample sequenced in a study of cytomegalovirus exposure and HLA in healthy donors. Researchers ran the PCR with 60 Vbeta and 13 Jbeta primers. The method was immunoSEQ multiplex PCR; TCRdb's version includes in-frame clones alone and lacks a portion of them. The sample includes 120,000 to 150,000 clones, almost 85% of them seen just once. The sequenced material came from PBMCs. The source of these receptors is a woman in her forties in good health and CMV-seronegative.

CDR3 sequence: CASSPAGSLAGKNIQYF. As DNA, the CDR3 is TGTGCCAGCTCACCCGCAGGATCACTAGCGGGGAAAAACATTCAGTACTTC. The chain is built from TRBV18 and TRBJ2-4; 10 positions match TRBD2. The V gene's germline CDR1 is KGHSH and CDR2 LQKENI. The CDR3 length is 17 residues. V was clipped by 3 bases and J by 4 bases; unmatched bases: 9.

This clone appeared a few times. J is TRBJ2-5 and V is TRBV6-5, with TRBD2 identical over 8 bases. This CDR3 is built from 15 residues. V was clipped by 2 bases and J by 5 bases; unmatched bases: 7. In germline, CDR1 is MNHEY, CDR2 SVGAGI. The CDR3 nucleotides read TGTGCCAGCAGTTACGTCTCCGGGAGGGGTGAGACCCAGTACTTC. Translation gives CASSYVSGRGETQYF.

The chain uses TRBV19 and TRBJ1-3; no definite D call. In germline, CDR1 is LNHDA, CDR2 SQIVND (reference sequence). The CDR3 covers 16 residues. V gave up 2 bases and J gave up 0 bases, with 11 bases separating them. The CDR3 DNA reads TGTGCCAGTAGTATAAACAGTGGGCTCTCTGGAAACACCATATATTTT. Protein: CASSINSGLSGNTIYF. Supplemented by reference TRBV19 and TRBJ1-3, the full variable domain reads DGGITQSPKYLFRKEGQNVTLSCEQNLNHDAMYWYRQDPGQGLRLIYYSQIVNDFQKGDIAEGYSVSREKKESFPLTVTSAQKNPTAFYLCASSINSGLSGNTIYFGEGSWLTVV.

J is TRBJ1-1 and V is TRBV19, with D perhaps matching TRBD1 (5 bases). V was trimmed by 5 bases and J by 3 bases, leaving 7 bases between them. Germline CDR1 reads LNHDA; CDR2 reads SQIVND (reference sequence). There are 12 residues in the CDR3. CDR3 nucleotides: TGTGCCAGTAGTCGACAGTACACTGAAGCTTTCTTT. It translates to CASSRQYTEAFF.

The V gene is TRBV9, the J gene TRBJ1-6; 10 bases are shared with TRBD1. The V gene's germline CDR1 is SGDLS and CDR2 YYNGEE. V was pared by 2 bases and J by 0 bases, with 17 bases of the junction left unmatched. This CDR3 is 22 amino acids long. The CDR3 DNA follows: TGTGCCAGCAGCGTGCCACTGCGGGAGACAGGGGGCTCAAGCTCCTATAATTCACCCCTCCACTTT. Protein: CASSVPLRETGGSSSYNSPLHF.

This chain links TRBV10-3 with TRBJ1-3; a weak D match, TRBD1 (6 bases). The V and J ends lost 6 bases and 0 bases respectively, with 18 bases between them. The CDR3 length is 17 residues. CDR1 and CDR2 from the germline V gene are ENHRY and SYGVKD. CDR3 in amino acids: CAIRPRGAQLSGNTIYF. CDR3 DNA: TGTGCCATCAGACCGCGGGGGGCCCAGCTCTCTGGAAACACCATATATTTT.

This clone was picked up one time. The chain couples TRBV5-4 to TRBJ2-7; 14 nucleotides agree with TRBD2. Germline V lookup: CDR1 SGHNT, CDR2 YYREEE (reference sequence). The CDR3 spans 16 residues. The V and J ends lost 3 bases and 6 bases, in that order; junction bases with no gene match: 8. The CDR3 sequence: CASSSGTSGRFSEQYF. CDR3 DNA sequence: TGTGCCAGCAGCTCGGGGACTAGCGGGAGATTCTCCGAGCAGTACTTC.

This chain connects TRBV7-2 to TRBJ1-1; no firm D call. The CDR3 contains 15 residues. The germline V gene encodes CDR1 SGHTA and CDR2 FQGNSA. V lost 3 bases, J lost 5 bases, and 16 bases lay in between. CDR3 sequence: CASSFDEVRRTEAFF. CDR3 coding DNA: TGTGCCAGCAGCTTTGATGAGGTAAGAAGGACTGAAGCTTTCTTT.

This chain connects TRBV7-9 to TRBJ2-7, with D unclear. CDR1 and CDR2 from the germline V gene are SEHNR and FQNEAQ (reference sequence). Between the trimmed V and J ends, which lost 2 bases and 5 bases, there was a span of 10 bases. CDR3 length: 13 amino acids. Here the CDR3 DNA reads TGTGCCAGCAGCTTAAACGGGTGGGACGAGCAGTACTTC. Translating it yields CASSLNGWDEQYF.

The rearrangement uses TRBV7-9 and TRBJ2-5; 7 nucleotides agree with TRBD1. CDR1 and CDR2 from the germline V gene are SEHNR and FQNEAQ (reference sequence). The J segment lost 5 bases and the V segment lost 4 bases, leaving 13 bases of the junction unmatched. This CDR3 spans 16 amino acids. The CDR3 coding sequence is TGTGCCAGCAGCTCCAGGAATACAGGGGTTCGCGAGACCCAGTACTTC. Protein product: CASSSRNTGVRETQYF.

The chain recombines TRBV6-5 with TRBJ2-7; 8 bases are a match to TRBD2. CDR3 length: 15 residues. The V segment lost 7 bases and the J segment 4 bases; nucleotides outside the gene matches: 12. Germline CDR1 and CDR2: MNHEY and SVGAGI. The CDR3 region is CASTNPGRETYEQYF. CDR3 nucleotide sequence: TGTGCCAGCACCAACCCCGGGAGGGAGACTTACGAGCAGTACTTC.